This T cell receptor (beta chain) was recorded in a study of response to subunit inactivated influenza vaccine. Study conclusions and caveats: T cells newly recruited by each seasonal influenza vaccination are few, the authors suggested.

As to this clonotype: The antigen remains unidentified. A much larger clone sits a single nucleotide away, making a read error possible.

TCRdb redid the calling of the RT-PCR reads with MiXCR, one entry per CDR3 protein. Among about 570,000 distinct CDR3 sequences listed, roughly 12% were seen once. These records were also assigned to another study, of T cells expressing NK-cell markers. That source notes: The cDNA for TCR beta came from 5'RACE template switching with UMIs. Among the eight sequenced donors, seven tested HCMV-seropositive and one tested seronegative.

The TCR comes from a man aged 45-65 years who received an inactivated influenza vaccine. Here the sequenced sample was PBMCs from blood, taken on the day of vaccination.

The CDR3 spells CASSSRGGIAKNILYF. The DNA of the CDR3 is TGTGCCAGCAGCTCCCGGGGGGGGATAGCCAAAAACATTCTGTACTTC. This chain uses TRBV7-2 with TRBJ2-4; the match to TRBD2 covers 8 bases. This CDR3 has 16 amino acids. CDR1 is SGHTA and CDR2 is FQGNSA in the germline V gene.